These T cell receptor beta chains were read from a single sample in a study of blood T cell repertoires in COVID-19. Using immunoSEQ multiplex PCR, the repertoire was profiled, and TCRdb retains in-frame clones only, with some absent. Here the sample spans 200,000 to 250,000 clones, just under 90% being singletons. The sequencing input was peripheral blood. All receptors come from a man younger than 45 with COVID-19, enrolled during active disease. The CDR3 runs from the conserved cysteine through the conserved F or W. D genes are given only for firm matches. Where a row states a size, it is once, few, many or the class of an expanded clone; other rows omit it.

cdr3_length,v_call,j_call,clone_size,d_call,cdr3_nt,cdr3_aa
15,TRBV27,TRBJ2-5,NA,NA,TGTGCCAGCAGTTTATCGATGGGCGTTCAAGAGACCCAGTACTTC,CASSLSMGVQETQYF
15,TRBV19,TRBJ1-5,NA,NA,TGTGCCAGTAGTCCTAGGTCAAAGGGGGTCGGGCCCCAGCATTTT,CASSPRSKGVGPQHF
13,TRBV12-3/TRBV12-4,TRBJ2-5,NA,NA,TGTGCCAGCAGTTTAGGCAGGGGAGAGACCCAGTACTTC,CASSLGRGETQYF
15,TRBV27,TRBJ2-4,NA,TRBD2,TGTGCCAGCAGTCAACTAGCGACAGCCAAAAACATTCAGTACTTC,CASSQLATAKNIQYF
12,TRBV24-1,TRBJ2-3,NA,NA,TGTGCCACCAGTGATTCGAAGGGGCCTGAGTATTTT,CATSDSKGPEYF
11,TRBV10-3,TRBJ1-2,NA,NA,TGTGCCATCAGTGAGACTTATGGCTACACCTTC,CAISETYGYTF
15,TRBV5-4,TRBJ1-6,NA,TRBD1,TGTGCCAGCAGCCGCCCCCAGGGGGATAATTCACCCCTCCACTTT,CASSRPQGDNSPLHF
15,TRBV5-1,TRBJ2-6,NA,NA,TGCGCCAGCAGACGCGCATCCTCTGGGGCCAACGTCCTGACTTTC,CASRRASSGANVLTF
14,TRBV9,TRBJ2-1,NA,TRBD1,TGTGCCAGCCAACAGGGGTCTAATATCAATGAGCAGTTCTTC,CASQQGSNINEQFF
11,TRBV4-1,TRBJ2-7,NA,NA,TGCGCCAGCAGCTCAACTTACGAGCAGTACTTC,CASSSTYEQYF
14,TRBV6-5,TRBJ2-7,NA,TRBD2,TGTGCCAGCAGTTCCCCGGGACTAGCTTACGAGCAGTACTTC,CASSSPGLAYEQYF
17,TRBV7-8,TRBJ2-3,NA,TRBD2,TGTGCCAGCAGCTTCGGACTAGCGGGGATGGGGGTGGATACGCAGTATTTT,CASSFGLAGMGVDTQYF
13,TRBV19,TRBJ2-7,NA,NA,TGTGCCAGTAGCTTAGACTTCTCCTACGAGCAGTACTTC,CASSLDFSYEQYF
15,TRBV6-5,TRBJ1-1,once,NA,TGTGCCAGCAGTTACTGGAGGTCAGGGAACACTGAAGCTTTCTTT,CASSYWRSGNTEAFF
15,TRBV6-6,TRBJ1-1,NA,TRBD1,TGTGCCAGCAGTTATCGGACAGGGGGCGGAATTGAAGCTTTCTTT,CASSYRTGGGIEAFF
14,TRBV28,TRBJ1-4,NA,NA,TGTGCCAGCAGTTTAGGGCAGGGGTACGAAAAACTGTTTTTT,CASSLGQGYEKLFF
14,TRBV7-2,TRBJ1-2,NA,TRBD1,TGTGCCAGCAGCTCCCCGGGACAGGGGTATGGCTACACCTTC,CASSSPGQGYGYTF
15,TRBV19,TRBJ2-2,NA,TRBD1,TGTGCCAACGCGCAGGGGGACGCGAACACCGGGGAGCTGTTTTTT,CANAQGDANTGELFF
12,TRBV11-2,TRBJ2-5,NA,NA,TGTGCCAGCAGCCCCCCACTTGAGACCCAGTACTTC,CASSPPLETQYF
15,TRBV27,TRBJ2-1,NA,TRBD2,TGTGCCAGCAGTTCCGGGACTAGCGGGAGGGCCGGGCAGTTCTTC,CASSSGTSGRAGQFF
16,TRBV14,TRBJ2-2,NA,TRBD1,TGTGCCAGCAGCCAAGGCAGGGGGCTCGGCACCGGGGAGCTGTTTTTT,CASSQGRGLGTGELFF
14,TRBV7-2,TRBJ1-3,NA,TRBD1,TGTGCCAGCAGCTCGGGACAGGGGGGAAACACCATATATTTT,CASSSGQGGNTIYF
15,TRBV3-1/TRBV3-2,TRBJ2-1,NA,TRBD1,TGTGCCAGCAGCCAAGACGGCAGGGGGTTGGATGAGCAGTTCTTC,CASSQDGRGLDEQFF
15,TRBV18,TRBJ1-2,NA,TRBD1,TGTGCCAGCTCCTACGGACAGGGGGCTTGGTATGGCTACACCTTC,CASSYGQGAWYGYTF
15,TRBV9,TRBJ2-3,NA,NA,TGTGCCAGCAGCGTAGGGGGCCCAAGCACAGATACGCAGTATTTT,CASSVGGPSTDTQYF
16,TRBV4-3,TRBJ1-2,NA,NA,TGCGCCAGCAGCCAAGAAACCGAGGGCACATACTATGGCTACACCTTC,CASSQETEGTYYGYTF
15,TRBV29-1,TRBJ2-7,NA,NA,TGCAGCGTTGAAGATCAAACAGGTATCTCCTACGAGCAGTACTTC,CSVEDQTGISYEQYF
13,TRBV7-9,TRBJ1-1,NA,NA,TGTGCCAGCAGCTTATTACAGAACACTGAAGCTTTCTTT,CASSLLQNTEAFF
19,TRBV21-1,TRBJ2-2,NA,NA,TGTGCCAGCAGCTCAAAGTTAAGGTCTCAGCGGGGGCGGACCGGGGAGCTGTTTTTT,CASSSKLRSQRGRTGELFF
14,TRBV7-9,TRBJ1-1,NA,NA,TGTGCCAGCAGCTCCCTCGGGATGAACACTGAAGCTTTCTTT,CASSSLGMNTEAFF
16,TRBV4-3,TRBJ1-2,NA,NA,TGCGCCAGCAGCCAAGGTGCGACAGCCGCTAACTATGGCTACACCTTC,CASSQGATAANYGYTF
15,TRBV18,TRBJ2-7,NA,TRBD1,TGTGCCAGCTCACCACCAAACAGGGGGGCCTACGAGCAGTACTTC,CASSPPNRGAYEQYF
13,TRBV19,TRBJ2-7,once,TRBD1,TGTGCCAGTAGAGGGACAGGGGTCCACGAGCAGTACTTC,CASRGTGVHEQYF
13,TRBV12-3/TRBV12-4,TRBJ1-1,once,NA,TGTGCCAGCAGTTCTCAGGAGAACACTGAAGCTTTCTTT,CASSSQENTEAFF
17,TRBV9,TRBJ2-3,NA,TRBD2,TGTGCCAGCAGCCGTTACGTAGCGGGAGGGGGCACAGATACGCAGTATTTT,CASSRYVAGGGTDTQYF
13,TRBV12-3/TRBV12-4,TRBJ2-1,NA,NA,TGTGCCAGCAGTTTATTGCGCAACAATGAGCAGTTCTTC,CASSLLRNNEQFF
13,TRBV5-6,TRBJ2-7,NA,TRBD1,TGTGCCAGCAGCTTGCCAGGGGGCGGCGAGCAGTACTTC,CASSLPGGGEQYF
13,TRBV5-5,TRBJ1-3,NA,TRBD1,TGTGCCAGCCAGACAGGGAATGGAAACACCATATATTTT,CASQTGNGNTIYF
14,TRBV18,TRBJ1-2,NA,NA,TGTGCCAGCTCACCCACGACAGACAATTGGGGCTACACCTTC,CASSPTTDNWGYTF
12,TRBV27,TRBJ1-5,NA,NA,TGTGCCAGCAGACGCGACAATCAGCCCCAGCATTTT,CASRRDNQPQHF